Listed here are 31 T cell receptor beta chains from one sample, sequenced in a study of cytomegalovirus exposure and HLA in healthy donors (dated by TCRdb to 2017 to 2019). Library prep was done by the immunoSEQ multiplex PCR assay. A mixture of 60 forward primers for TCR Vbeta segments and 13 reverse primers for TCR Jbeta segments was used in the multiplex PCR. TCRdb's version of the immuneACCESS table is confined to in-frame rearrangements and falls short of the full clone set. An unresolved V gene accounts for under half of the shortfall where checked; the remainder is of unknown origin. This sample comprises 100,000 to 150,000 clones, 83% of them detected only once. The ten largest clones add up to 1% to 1.5% of the sample. The material sequenced was PBMCs. Source of these receptors: a girl aged 2-10 years in good health and CMV-seronegative.

V is TRBV2 and J is TRBJ2-2, with D perhaps TRBD2 (5 bases). V shed 0 bases and J shed 6 bases, with 14 bases lying between them. Per the germline V gene, CDR1 is SNHLY and CDR2 is FYNNEI. The CDR3 extends over 16 amino acids. The CDR3 reads CASSEARADSAGELFF. DNA for the CDR3: TGTGCCAGCAGTGAAGCGAGGGCGGACTCGGCCGGGGAGCTGTTTTTT.

This chain links TRBV5-4 with TRBJ2-3; 8 positions agree with TRBD2. The CDR3 is made up of 17 amino acids. Germline CDR1 and CDR2: SGHNT and YYREEE (reference sequence). The V gene end was trimmed by 0 bases and the J gene end by 5 bases; junction bases not matched to a gene: 11. CDR3 DNA: TGTGCCAGCAGCTTGGACGGGGGGGACGCCGGTAAAGATACGCAGTATTTT. It translates to CASSLDGGDAGKDTQYF.

The genes are TRBV7-9 and TRBJ1-2; 9 positions agree with TRBD1. Germline CDR1 reads SEHNR; CDR2 reads FQNEAQ (reference sequence). The junction had 13 bases not matched to a gene; V was cut back by 5 bases and J by 6 bases. The CDR3 is 16 residues long. The CDR3 sequence: CASSPPLKTGGHGYTF. The CDR3 region has the DNA TGTGCCAGCAGCCCCCCTTTGAAGACAGGGGGTCATGGCTACACCTTC.

This chain connects TRBV19 to TRBJ1-5, with TRBD1 identical over 8 bases. The germline CDR1 and CDR2 sequences are LNHDA and SQIVND (reference sequence). The CDR3 contains 14 residues. Losses at the gene ends were 0 bases for V and 9 bases for J; bases not matched to a gene: 4. CDR3 sequence: CASSIDGRGRPQHF. CDR3 nucleotide sequence: TGTGCCAGTAGTATAGACGGCAGGGGGCGGCCCCAGCATTTT. The full variable domain, with the rest looked up from reference TRBV19 and TRBJ1-5, is DGGITQSPKYLFRKEGQNVTLSCEQNLNHDAMYWYRQDPGQGLRLIYYSQIVNDFQKGDIAEGYSVSREKKESFPLTVTSAQKNPTAFYLCASSIDGRGRPQHFGDGTRLSIL.

The chain employs TRBV29-1 and TRBJ2-1, with D possibly matching TRBD1 (6 bases). Deletions cut 1 base from V and 1 base from J, with 20 bases between. Germline CDR1 SQVTM, CDR2 ANQGSEA. The CDR3 runs to 18 residues. The CDR3 protein is CSVEGRDKRPKSYNEQFF. The CDR3 DNA reads TGCAGCGTTGAAGGTCGGGACAAGAGACCGAAATCCTACAATGAGCAGTTCTTC.

The gene calls are TRBV15 and TRBJ1-3; 8 bases align to TRBD1. Germline V gene lookup returns CDR1 LNHNV and CDR2 YYDKDF (reference sequence). J was trimmed by 4 bases and V by 7 bases; bases with no gene match: 18. There are 18 residues in the CDR3. CDR3 DNA: TGTGCCACCACCATAACCGGACAGGGAAGGTCACGCGGAAACACCATATATTTT. It translates to CATTITGQGRSRGNTIYF.

V usage is TRBV28 and J usage is TRBJ2-4; D perhaps matches TRBD2 (6 bases). CDR1 and CDR2 from the germline V gene are MDHEN and SYDVKM. The CDR3 has 18 residues. V lost 3 bases to trimming and J lost 5 bases, with 23 bases between them. CDR3 in amino acids: CASSFHGGTQGRENIQYF. In DNA, the CDR3 is TGTGCCAGCAGTTTTCATGGGGGGACTCAGGGACGGGAAAACATTCAGTACTTC.

The chain carries TRBV10-1 and TRBJ2-7, with D tentatively TRBD2 (5 bases). Germline V lookup: CDR1 WNHNN, CDR2 SYGVQD (reference sequence). V shed 2 bases and J shed 5 bases, with 10 bases lying between them. CDR3 length: 13 amino acids. The CDR3 DNA reads as TGCGCCAGCAGTGAGGGACTCTTGCACGAGCAGTACTTC. As protein: CASSEGLLHEQYF.

The chain uses TRBV27 and TRBJ2-4; TRBD2 agrees at 7 bases. The germline CDR1 and CDR2 sequences are MNHEY and SMNVEV (reference sequence). J was trimmed by 0 bases and V by 0 bases; bases with no gene match: 5. This CDR3 is built from 17 residues. CDR3: CASSLSGGGVAKNIQYF. The CDR3 DNA reads as TGTGCCAGCAGTTTATCCGGGGGAGGGGTAGCCAAAAACATTCAGTACTTC.

The V gene is TRBV30, the J gene TRBJ2-3; D not resolved. The germline gives CDR1 GTSNPN, CDR2 SVGIG (reference sequence). The CDR3 is made up of 14 amino acids. The V and J ends lost 2 bases and 3 bases respectively, with 12 bases between them. The CDR3 region has the DNA TGTGCCTGGAGTCACGACTCTAGTACAGATACGCAGTATTTT. Translated, it gives CAWSHDSSTDTQYF.

The CDR3 reads CASSPGGEPEAFF. The CDR3 DNA is TGTGCCAGCAGTCCGGGGGGCGAACCTGAAGCTTTCTTT. This chain uses TRBV9 with TRBJ1-1, with TRBD1 as a possible D gene (6 bases). The germline gives CDR1 SGDLS, CDR2 YYNGEE. The CDR3 runs 13 residues. With 5 bases removed from V and 6 bases from J, the gap between germline ends came to 14 bases.

This chain uses TRBV7-2 with TRBJ2-5, with 11 bases that match TRBD2. Germline V gene sequence: CDR1 SGHTA, CDR2 FQGNSA. The CDR3 has 17 amino acids. V trimming: 1 base; J trimming: 5 bases; junction bases outside the gene matches: 9. The CDR3 loop reads CASSLVLAGGQWETQYF. The CDR3 DNA reads TGTGCCAGCAGCTTAGTTTTAGCGGGAGGGCAGTGGGAGACCCAGTACTTC. The entire variable domain, with the rest obtained from reference TRBV7-2 and TRBJ2-5, is as follows: GAGVSQSPSNKVTEKGKDVELRCDPISGHTALYWYRQSLGQGLEFLIYFQGNSAPDKSGLPSDRFSAERTGGSVSTLTIQRTQQEDSAVYLCASSLVLAGGQWETQYFGPGTRLLVL.

The chain has TRBV28 and TRBJ2-6, with 9 bases fitting TRBD1. V lost 6 bases and J lost 0; bases outside the gene matches: 3. The CDR3 consists of 16 residues. CDR1 MDHEN and CDR2 SYDVKM come from the germline V gene. For the CDR3, the DNA is TGTGCCAGCAGGGAGGACAGGGGCTCTGGGGCCAACGTCCTGACTTTC. Its translation is CASREDRGSGANVLTF. Variable domain in full (rest from reference TRBV28 and TRBJ2-6): DVKVTQSSRYLVKRTGEKVFLECVQDMDHENMFWYRQDPGLGLRLIYFSYDVKMKEKGDIPEGYSVSREKKERFSLILESASTNQTSMYLCASREDRGSGANVLTFGAGSRLTVL.

The J gene is TRBJ2-7, the V gene TRBV5-1; 10 nucleotides align to TRBD1. CDR1 and CDR2 (germline): SGHRS, YFSETQ. This CDR3 has 14 amino acids. J lost 5 bases, V lost 8 bases, and 10 bases had no gene match. The CDR3: CARIYGTGENEQYF. The CDR3 DNA is TGCGCCAGGATCTACGGGACAGGGGAGAACGAGCAGTACTTC.

This chain connects TRBV7-9 to TRBJ1-5; weak D call: TRBD1 (5 bases). The V gene's germline CDR1 is SEHNR and CDR2 FQNEAQ (reference sequence). The CDR3 is made up of 15 amino acids. Trimming shortened V by 4 bases and J by 0 bases, and 10 bases separated the two germline ends. The CDR3 protein is CASSSGSYSNQPQHF. The CDR3, as DNA: TGTGCCAGCAGCTCAGGGTCGTATAGCAATCAGCCCCAGCATTTT.

The chain joins TRBV27 to TRBJ2-7; tentative D call: TRBD2 (5 bases). The CDR3 has 11 amino acids. Looked up from germline, CDR1 is MNHEY and CDR2 is SMNVEV (reference sequence). V gave up 8 bases and J gave up 7 bases, with 12 bases separating them. CDR3 sequence (DNA): TGTGCCAGCTCAGGAACTAGTGAGCAGTACTTC. This gives the protein CASSGTSEQYF.

The chain couples TRBV2 to TRBJ2-5, with no clear D. The CDR3 is made up of 13 amino acids. Germline V gives CDR1 SNHLY, CDR2 FYNNEI. Deletions cut 4 bases from V and 5 bases from J, with 11 bases between. CDR3 loop: CASSGDTWETQYF. The CDR3 coding sequence is TGTGCCAGCAGTGGAGATACTTGGGAGACCCAGTACTTC.

The rearrangement joins TRBV29-1 to TRBJ1-1; tentatively, D is TRBD1 (6 bases). This CDR3 comprises 13 residues. V was clipped by 4 bases and J by 3 bases, with 12 bases between them. Germline loops: CDR1 SQVTM, CDR2 ANQGSEA. The CDR3 DNA is TGCAGCGTTGGATCACAGGGTCACACTGAAGCTTTCTTT. It yields the protein CSVGSQGHTEAFF.

This rearrangement joins TRBV18 to TRBJ2-7, with TRBD2 matching over 12 bases. After removal of 3 bases from V and 3 bases from J, the junction contained 3 bases not matched to a gene. CDR3 length: 15 residues. CDR1 and CDR2 (germline): KGHSH, LQKENI. The CDR3 region is CASSPTSGSFYEQYF. The CDR3, as DNA: TGTGCCAGCTCACCGACTAGCGGGAGTTTCTACGAGCAGTACTTC.

The chain couples TRBV19 to TRBJ1-4; no definite D call. Germline V gives CDR1 LNHDA, CDR2 SQIVND (reference sequence). This CDR3 spans 13 amino acids. Trimming left V 3 bases short and J 6 bases short, with 8 bases between. The CDR3 reads CASSISPYEKLFF. The CDR3 DNA is TGTGCCAGTAGTATTTCCCCATATGAAAAACTGTTTTTT. Based on the CDR3 plus reference TRBV19 and TRBJ1-4, the full variable domain is DGGITQSPKYLFRKEGQNVTLSCEQNLNHDAMYWYRQDPGQGLRLIYYSQIVNDFQKGDIAEGYSVSREKKESFPLTVTSAQKNPTAFYLCASSISPYEKLFFGSGTQLSVL.

This clone was counted a few times. J is TRBJ1-3 and V is TRBV28; 9 nucleotides match TRBD1. This CDR3 contains 14 residues. Germline V CDR1 and CDR2: MDHEN, SYDVKM. The ends lost 4 bases at V and 5 bases at J; junction bases unmatched: 3. This CDR3 is CASSSQGARNTIYF. The CDR3 nucleotides are TGTGCCAGCAGTTCACAGGGGGCAAGAAACACCATATATTTT.

V gene TRBV7-2 combines with J gene TRBJ2-1; TRBD2 aligns across 7 bases. Unmatched junction bases numbered 14, after V lost 5 bases and J lost 7 bases. CDR1 is SGHTA, CDR2 FQGNSA, per germline. There are 16 residues in the CDR3. CDR3 amino acids: CASSRLIGRDGNEQFF. The CDR3 DNA reads TGTGCCAGCAGCCGACTTATTGGGAGGGACGGGAATGAGCAGTTCTTC.

This clone was found a few times. This rearrangement joins TRBV10-3 to TRBJ2-1; D unclear. With 3 bases removed from V and 4 bases from J, the gap between germline ends came to 13 bases. The CDR3 extends over 15 amino acids. Germline CDR1 ENHRY, CDR2 SYGVKD. The CDR3 DNA reads as TGTGCCATCAGTGATGCTCTGACAAATTACAATGAGCAGTTCTTC. Encoded protein: CAISDALTNYNEQFF.

The chain employs TRBV4-2 and TRBJ2-1; 8 bases line up with TRBD2. Germline V CDR1 and CDR2: LGHNA, YNFKEQ. This CDR3 region has 18 residues. The V and J ends lost 1 base and 0 bases, in that order; junction bases with no gene match: 8. The CDR3 loop reads CASSQGLGSGSSYNEQFF. CDR3 bases: TGTGCCAGCAGCCAAGGTCTAGGGAGCGGGAGCTCCTACAATGAGCAGTTCTTC.

The chain employs TRBV30 and TRBJ2-7; weak D call: TRBD1 (6 bases). CDR3 length equals 13 residues. V lost 2 bases and J lost 7, with 15 bases in between. Germline-derived CDR1 and CDR2 are GTSNPN and SVGIG (reference sequence). Here the CDR3 DNA reads TGTGCCTGGAGTCGGGGCAGGGGCGGAGAGCAGTACTTC. Translated: CAWSRGRGGEQYF.

This chain links TRBV9 with TRBJ1-3, with 8 bases that match TRBD1. The V gene's germline CDR1 is SGDLS and CDR2 YYNGEE. V lost 3 bases to trimming and J lost 0 bases; unmatched junction nucleotides: 11. This CDR3 comprises 18 residues. This CDR3 is CASSGGTGSLNSGNTIYF. CDR3 coding DNA: TGTGCCAGCAGCGGCGGGACAGGCTCCCTTAACTCTGGAAACACCATATATTTT.

The chain employs TRBV9 and TRBJ1-2; no firm D call. The germline V gene encodes CDR1 SGDLS and CDR2 YYNGEE. Trimming cost V 0 bases and J 4 bases, with 19 bases left between them. The CDR3 contains 17 residues. The CDR3 DNA reads as TGTGCCAGCAGCGTAGGAGGAGGGAAACGAGTTGGCTATGGCTACACCTTC. Translating gives CASSVGGGKRVGYGYTF.

The chain couples TRBV30 to TRBJ2-5; 9 positions agree with TRBD1. The J call may be wrong; the DNA end is better matched by TRBJ2-7. Per the germline V gene, CDR1 is GTSNPN and CDR2 is SVGIG (reference sequence). CDR3 length: 13 amino acids. The CDR3 nucleotides read TGTGCCTGGAGTACCGGACAGGGGCACGAGCAGTACTTC. As protein: CAWSTGQGHEQYF.

This chain connects TRBV5-8 to TRBJ2-1; D is perhaps TRBD1 (5 bases). The length of the CDR3 is 15 residues. V lost 3 bases and J lost 4, with 14 bases in between. Germline values: CDR1 SGHTS, CDR2 YDEGEE. The DNA of the CDR3 is TGTGCCAGCAGCTCGGACATGACGATATACAATGAGCAGTTCTTC. It is translated as CASSSDMTIYNEQFF. Variable domain in full (rest from reference TRBV5-8 and TRBJ2-1): EAGVTQSPTHLIKTRGQQATLRCSPISGHTSVYWYQQALGLGLQFLLWYDEGEERNRGNFPPRFSGRQFPNYSSELNVNALELEDSALYLCASSSDMTIYNEQFFGPGTRLTVL.

This clone was recorded only once. This chain links TRBV10-2 with TRBJ2-1; D may be TRBD1 (5 bases). V shed 3 bases and J shed 2 bases, with 11 bases lying between them. The germline V gene has CDR1 WSHSY and CDR2 SAAADI. The CDR3 contains 15 residues. This CDR3 reads CASSEHRSPYNEQFF. The CDR3 DNA is TGCGCCAGCAGTGAACACAGGTCCCCCTACAATGAGCAGTTCTTC.

For the CDR3, the DNA is TGTGCCAGCAGCGTCCGCGGGACTAGCAGTTACGATGAGCAGTTCTTC. Protein sequence: CASSVRGTSSYDEQFF. This rearrangement joins TRBV9 to TRBJ2-1; TRBD2 matches at 9 bases. This CDR3 comprises 16 residues. After removal of 2 bases from V and 8 bases from J, the junction contained 11 bases not matched to a gene. Germline assignment: CDR1 SGDLS and CDR2 YYNGEE.